The clone carrying this T cell receptor beta chain has just a few counts. The antigen is unknown. The sample originates from a study of shared clonotypes between healthy human individuals. Produced via immunoSEQ multiplex PCR; TCRdb's table is partial and in-frame only. Of fewer than 1.4 million clones listed, about four fifths were seen once; the top ten hold around 0.61%. Study-wide results and limits: Non-shared clonotypes had lower generation probabilities than those shared by all four donors.

The clonotype comes from a man aged 18-30 years in good health. Some clones in this sample may be carry-over from other donors' samples. Sequenced input: memory CD4+ T cells from PBMCs. Subset described: CD45RA-negative fraction.

In DNA form, the CDR3 reads TGCAGCGTTGAAGTAGAGGGCCGCCCCACCAATGAGCAGTTCTTC. This codes for CSVEVEGRPTNEQFF. This sequence joins TRBV29-1 and TRBJ2-1; D perhaps matches TRBD2 (5 bases). The germline V and J ends were trimmed by 1 base and 6 bases, with 16 bases remaining between them. In germline, CDR1 is SQVTM, CDR2 ANQGSEA. The CDR3 contains 15 residues.